Below are 20 T cell receptor beta chains sequenced from a single sample in a study of T cell responses to AZD1222 COVID-19 vaccine. Measured with immunoSEQ multiplex PCR; TCRdb has only the in-frame clones, and not every one. Of about 180,000 clones detected, approximately 88% appear once; the ten largest clones hold around 1.6%. This specimen consisted of peripheral blood, obtained on day 0 of AZD1222 vaccination. All receptors come from an adult in good health.

The chain uses TRBV6-5 and TRBJ1-2; D gene unclear. Looked up from germline, CDR1 is MNHEY and CDR2 is SVGAGI. Trimming pared 7 bases from V and 6 bases from J, leaving 18 bases between. This CDR3 has 14 residues. Written as DNA, the CDR3 is TGTGCCAGCACCTACCGGCCAGGTAGTCATGGCTACACCTTC. Translated: CASTYRPGSHGYTF.

The chain recombines TRBV2 with TRBJ1-2, with 11 bases aligning to TRBD1. The CDR3 totals 17 residues. The germline V gene encodes CDR1 SNHLY and CDR2 FYNNEI. V gave up 0 bases and J gave up 7 bases; unmatched junction bases: 10. For the CDR3, the DNA is TGTGCCAGCAGTGAAGCAAGTAGGACAGGGGGCGTCGGTGGCTACACCTTC. Translating it yields CASSEASRTGGVGGYTF.

V usage is TRBV7-3 and J usage is TRBJ1-3; tentative D call: TRBD1 (6 bases). The germline V gene encodes CDR1 SGHTA and CDR2 FQGTGA. This CDR3 spans 12 amino acids. With 5 bases removed from V and 9 bases from J, the gap between germline ends came to 11 bases. In DNA, the CDR3 is TGTGCCAGCAGCCAGGGGCCCGGCACCATATATTTT. Encoded protein: CASSQGPGTIYF.

V usage is TRBV7-9 and J usage is TRBJ1-3; TRBD1 is a possible D gene (5 bases). Trimming took off 3 bases at V and 4 bases at J, with 13 bases between the two ends. Germline lookup yields CDR1 SEHNR and CDR2 FQNEAQ (reference sequence). This CDR3 has 15 residues. The CDR3 DNA sequence: TGTGCCAGCAGCTTCGCCACAGGCCGGGGAAACACCATATATTTT. Translation gives CASSFATGRGNTIYF.

The table lists this clone with a count of one. The chain has TRBV10-2 and TRBJ2-1; 7 nucleotides line up with TRBD2. The V gene end was trimmed by 6 bases and the J gene end by 4 bases; junction bases not matched to a gene: 6. This CDR3 is 14 amino acids long. Germline CDR1 WSHSY, CDR2 SAAADI. The CDR3: CASSAGRNYNEQFF. The CDR3 region has the DNA TGCGCCAGCAGCGCCGGGAGGAATTACAATGAGCAGTTCTTC.

The chain has TRBV4-3 and TRBJ1-2, with 7 bases fitting TRBD1. Germline CDR1 and CDR2: LGHNA and YSLEER. The V and J ends lost 0 bases and 2 bases, in that order; junction bases with no gene match: 9. CDR3 length: 17 residues. CDR3 sequence reads: CASSQDRKGQLNYGYTF. The CDR3 DNA reads as TGCGCCAGCAGCCAAGATCGGAAGGGACAGCTGAACTATGGCTACACCTTC.

The V gene is TRBV6-5, the J gene TRBJ2-1; 8 nucleotides agree with TRBD1. The length of the CDR3 is 13 residues. CDR1 is MNHEY and CDR2 is SVGAGI in the germline V gene. With 6 bases clipped from V and 4 bases from J, the junction kept 2 bases outside the gene matches. The CDR3 coding sequence is TGTGCCAGCAGCAACAGGGGGTACAATGAGCAGTTCTTC. This encodes CASSNRGYNEQFF.

The chain carries TRBV30 and TRBJ2-1, with D perhaps TRBD2 (5 bases). This CDR3 has 16 residues. V shed 2 bases and J shed 0 bases, with 14 bases lying between them. The germline V gene has CDR1 GTSNPN and CDR2 SVGIG (reference sequence). Here the CDR3 DNA reads TGTGCCTGGAGTAAGCGGCAGAGTCGCTCCTACAATGAGCAGTTCTTC. Encoded protein: CAWSKRQSRSYNEQFF.

This sequence joins TRBV6-2 or TRBV6-3 and TRBJ2-1; D is undetermined. V was shortened by 0 bases and J by 12 bases, with 24 bases between the two germline ends. Germline loops: CDR1 MNHEY, CDR2 SVGEGT. The CDR3 length is 17 residues. CDR3 sequence reads: CASSYSYPPDPSSGQFF. The CDR3 DNA reads as TGTGCCAGCAGTTACTCGTACCCCCCGGACCCTTCGTCAGGGCAGTTCTTC.

Note on this clone: Within the sample, other DNA sequences also encode this same CDR3. CDR3 residues: CASSLGGRANYGYTF. CDR3 nucleotides: TGCGCCAGCAGCTTGGGGGGCAGAGCTAACTATGGCTACACCTTC. The chain employs TRBV5-1 and TRBJ1-2; a possible D gene is TRBD1 (5 bases). Germline V lookup: CDR1 SGHRS, CDR2 YFSETQ. There are 15 residues in the CDR3. Trimming cost V 0 bases and J 0 bases, with 9 bases left between them.

The CDR3 DNA reads TGTGCCAGCAGCCCAAACCCGGCGGGCACAGATACGCAGTATTTT. Translated, it gives CASSPNPAGTDTQYF. The chain uses TRBV9 and TRBJ2-3; no clear D. The CDR3 extends over 15 amino acids. The V and J ends lost 4 bases and 1 base respectively, with 13 bases between them. The germline CDR1 and CDR2 sequences are SGDLS and YYNGEE.

This chain links TRBV6-5 with TRBJ1-2; no clear D. CDR3 length equals 13 residues. Germline CDR1 reads MNHEY; CDR2 reads SVGAGI. Trimming left V 6 bases short and J 4 bases short, with 12 bases between. For the CDR3, the DNA is TGTGCCAGCAGAGCCCCGGCCGGCTATGGCTACACCTTC. This codes for CASRAPAGYGYTF.

The chain recombines TRBV6-5 with TRBJ2-5, with D perhaps matching TRBD2 (5 bases). There are 12 residues in the CDR3. V was pared by 7 bases and J by 5 bases, with 11 bases between. CDR1 is MNHEY and CDR2 is SVGAGI in the germline V gene. Written as DNA, the CDR3 is TGTGCCAGCACCCACCCGGGGGAGACCCAGTACTTC. It specifies CASTHPGETQYF.

The V gene is TRBV2, the J gene TRBJ2-3, with 13 positions matching TRBD2. Germline CDR1 is SNHLY and CDR2 is FYNNEI. This CDR3 contains 16 residues. Losses at the gene ends were 2 bases for V and 4 bases for J; bases not matched to a gene: 3. The CDR3 coding sequence is TGTGCCAGCAGTGAACCAGGACTAGCGGGAGCAGATACGCAGTATTTT. Its protein product is CASSEPGLAGADTQYF.

The chain uses TRBV6-2 or TRBV6-3 and TRBJ2-7; 7 positions agree with TRBD1. Trimming at V came to 0 bases and at J to 4 bases, leaving 6 bases not matched to a gene. This CDR3 region has 15 residues. Looked up from germline, CDR1 is MNHEY and CDR2 is SVGEGT. In DNA, the CDR3 is TGTGCCAGCAGTTACTCGAAGGGCAGGGGGTACGAGCAGTACTTC. This codes for CASSYSKGRGYEQYF.

The chain employs TRBV21-1 and TRBJ2-3; the table gives TRBD2 as D, unverified against the DNA. TRBV21-1 has pseudogene status. The CDR3 is 16 amino acids. The CDR3 reads CASSKSRPWRPDTQYF. For the CDR3, the DNA is TGTGCCAGCAGCAAAAGTCGGCCCTGGAGGCCAGATACGCAGTATTTT.

This clone was recorded a few times. The V gene is TRBV4-1, the J gene TRBJ1-3, with D perhaps TRBD1 (5 bases). Trimming left V 5 bases short and J 1 base short, with 18 bases between. From germline, CDR1 is MGHRA and CDR2 YSYEKL. This CDR3 contains 17 residues. The CDR3 sequence: CASSSPTWGNSGNTIYF. Written as DNA, the CDR3 is TGCGCCAGCAGCTCACCTACTTGGGGGAATTCTGGAAACACCATATATTTT.

The V and J genes are TRBV6-5 and TRBJ2-7; 11 bases fit TRBD2. This CDR3 spans 16 amino acids. J was trimmed by 6 bases and V by 0 bases; bases with no gene match: 7. Looked up from germline, CDR1 is MNHEY and CDR2 is SVGAGI. The CDR3 nucleotides read TGTGCCAGCAGTTACTCGGGTAGCGGGAGGGCCCTCGAGCAGTACTTC. Translation gives CASSYSGSGRALEQYF.

The chain has TRBV18 and TRBJ1-3; no firm D call. The V gene lost 2 bases and the J gene lost 6 bases, with 8 bases spanning the gap. The length of the CDR3 is 13 residues. CDR1 is KGHSH and CDR2 is LQKENI in the germline V gene. The DNA for the CDR3 is TGTGCCAGCTCACCAACCAAGGCAAACACCATATATTTT. It yields the protein CASSPTKANTIYF.

The chain employs TRBV10-2 and TRBJ1-5; D call uncertain. V lost 3 bases and J 9 bases, leaving 15 bases between the germline ends. CDR1 WSHSY and CDR2 SAAADI come from the germline V gene. The length of the CDR3 is 14 residues. The CDR3 loop reads CASSESGGVRPQHF. DNA of the CDR3: TGCGCCAGCAGTGAATCAGGTGGGGTTCGGCCCCAGCATTTT.